The rows below give T cell receptor beta chains drawn from one sample of a study of T cell responses to AZD1222 COVID-19 vaccine. The method was immunoSEQ multiplex PCR; TCRdb's version includes in-frame clones alone and lacks a portion of them. This table holds about 150,000 clones, roughly 90% found once. The specimen was peripheral blood, collected on day 0 of MenACWY control vaccination. The receptors come from an adult in good health. The CDR3 runs from the conserved cysteine through the conserved F or W. Fields, in order: D gene, J gene, V gene, clone size, CDR3 DNA, CDR3 protein. D genes are given only for firm matches. Expanded clones get a size class; other rows say once, few or many, or leave the size out.

D gene: NA; J gene: TRBJ2-5; V gene: TRBV5-1; clone size: NA; CDR3 DNA: TGCGCCAGCAGCTTCGGTTTCTGGGGGCAAGAGACCCAGTACTTC; CDR3 protein: CASSFGFWGQETQYF
D gene: TRBD2; J gene: TRBJ2-1; V gene: TRBV9; clone size: NA; CDR3 DNA: TGTGCCAGCAGCGAGGCGGGACTAGCCGGCGATGAGCAGTTCTTC; CDR3 protein: CASSEAGLAGDEQFF
D gene: NA; J gene: TRBJ1-2; V gene: TRBV7-9; clone size: few; CDR3 DNA: TGTGCCAGCAGCCTGGGAGGGAACGGCTACACCTTC; CDR3 protein: CASSLGGNGYTF
D gene: TRBD2; J gene: TRBJ2-7; V gene: TRBV11-2; clone size: NA; CDR3 DNA: TGTGCCAGCAGCTTAGGCCCCGTGAGCGGGAGTTTTTTCTACGAGCAGTACTTC; CDR3 protein: CASSLGPVSGSFFYEQYF
D gene: NA; J gene: TRBJ2-1; V gene: TRBV5-4; clone size: NA; CDR3 DNA: TGTGCCAGCAGCTTGGTAGATCTAGGAATCAATGAGCAGTTCTTC; CDR3 protein: CASSLVDLGINEQFF
D gene: NA; J gene: TRBJ2-1; V gene: TRBV7-2; clone size: NA; CDR3 DNA: TGTGCCAGCAGCCCGCAGGGCAACGTCAATGAGCAGTTCTTC; CDR3 protein: CASSPQGNVNEQFF
D gene: NA; J gene: TRBJ2-1; V gene: TRBV5-1; clone size: once; CDR3 DNA: TGCGCCAGCAGCTTGGCTCCCCTCTCCTACAATGAGCAGTTCTTC; CDR3 protein: CASSLAPLSYNEQFF
D gene: TRBD2; J gene: TRBJ2-3; V gene: TRBV28; clone size: NA; CDR3 DNA: TGTGCCAGCAGTTTTCTAGCGGGGGGTGCAGATACGCAGTATTTT; CDR3 protein: CASSFLAGGADTQYF
D gene: NA; J gene: TRBJ1-1; V gene: TRBV18; clone size: NA; CDR3 DNA: TGTGCCAGCTCACCAGAGTCGTACACTGAAGCTTTCTTT; CDR3 protein: CASSPESYTEAFF
D gene: TRBD1; J gene: TRBJ1-2; V gene: TRBV6-1; clone size: NA; CDR3 DNA: TGTGCCAGCAGTGAAGCGATACAGGGGATTCGTGGCTACACCTTC; CDR3 protein: CASSEAIQGIRGYTF
D gene: NA; J gene: TRBJ2-1; V gene: TRBV5-1; clone size: few; CDR3 DNA: TGCGCCAGCAGCTTGGCAGGGGAACCTACTTACAATGAGCAGTTCTTC; CDR3 protein: CASSLAGEPTYNEQFF
D gene: TRBD1; J gene: TRBJ2-1; V gene: TRBV7-9; clone size: NA; CDR3 DNA: TGTGCCAGCAGCTGGGGGACAGGATCCTACAATGAGCAGTTCTTC; CDR3 protein: CASSWGTGSYNEQFF
D gene: NA; J gene: TRBJ2-3; V gene: TRBV19; clone size: NA; CDR3 DNA: TGTGCCAGTAGTAGGTGGGGGGGCACAGATACGCAGTATTTT; CDR3 protein: CASSRWGGTDTQYF
D gene: TRBD2; J gene: TRBJ2-1; V gene: TRBV19; clone size: NA; CDR3 DNA: TGTGCCAGTAGTATTATTTTAAGGACTAGCGGGAAGGATGAGCAGTTCTTC; CDR3 protein: CASSIILRTSGKDEQFF
D gene: NA; J gene: TRBJ2-3; V gene: TRBV24-1; clone size: once; CDR3 DNA: TGTGCCACCAGTGATTCTGTCAGGTTGGATACAGATACGCAGTATTTT; CDR3 protein: CATSDSVRLDTDTQYF
D gene: NA; J gene: TRBJ1-2; V gene: TRBV3-1/TRBV3-2; clone size: NA; CDR3 DNA: TGTGCCAGCAGCCAAGATGGCCAGACAACCTATGGCTACACCTTC; CDR3 protein: CASSQDGQTTYGYTF
D gene: NA; J gene: TRBJ1-6; V gene: TRBV3-1/TRBV3-2; clone size: NA; CDR3 DNA: TGTGCCAGCAGCCAAGAAATGGGACTTAAAGGGTCACCCCTCCACTTT; CDR3 protein: CASSQEMGLKGSPLHF
D gene: NA; J gene: TRBJ2-1; V gene: TRBV4-3; clone size: NA; CDR3 DNA: TGCGCCAGCAGCTGGAGCTGGGGAGCCAATGAGCAGTTCTTC; CDR3 protein: CASSWSWGANEQFF
D gene: TRBD1; J gene: TRBJ1-4; V gene: TRBV19; clone size: NA; CDR3 DNA: TGTGCCAGTAGTCCTACACAGGGGAGTGGTGAAAAACTGTTTTTT; CDR3 protein: CASSPTQGSGEKLFF
D gene: NA; J gene: TRBJ1-5; V gene: TRBV18; clone size: NA; CDR3 DNA: TGTGCCAGCTCACCACAGCAGGTTGACAATCAGCCCCAGCATTTT; CDR3 protein: CASSPQQVDNQPQHF
D gene: TRBD2; J gene: TRBJ2-7; V gene: TRBV15; clone size: once; CDR3 DNA: TGTGCCACCAGCATGCTAGCGGGGTCCTACGAGCAGTACTTC; CDR3 protein: CATSMLAGSYEQYF
D gene: NA; J gene: TRBJ1-4; V gene: TRBV28; clone size: NA; CDR3 DNA: TGTGCCAGCAGCCAGGGGCCAGGGGCTGGGGAAAAACTGTTTTTT; CDR3 protein: CASSQGPGAGEKLFF
D gene: NA; J gene: TRBJ2-2; V gene: TRBV12-3/TRBV12-4; clone size: NA; CDR3 DNA: TGTGCCAGCAGTTTAGGCGAGGTCGGGGAGCTGTTTTTT; CDR3 protein: CASSLGEVGELFF
D gene: NA; J gene: TRBJ1-1; V gene: TRBV4-1; clone size: few; CDR3 DNA: TGCGCCAGCAGCCATCAGAGCGGGGGAGGTACTGAAGCTTTCTTT; CDR3 protein: CASSHQSGGGTEAFF
D gene: NA; J gene: TRBJ2-1; V gene: TRBV11-2; clone size: NA; CDR3 DNA: TGTGCCAGCAGCTTATGGAGCGGGCACAATGAGCAGTTCTTC; CDR3 protein: CASSLWSGHNEQFF
D gene: NA; J gene: TRBJ2-2; V gene: TRBV6-1; clone size: NA; CDR3 DNA: TGTGCCAGCAGTCACGGACGAGACACCGGGGAGCTGTTTTTT; CDR3 protein: CASSHGRDTGELFF
D gene: NA; J gene: TRBJ1-5; V gene: TRBV6-5; clone size: NA; CDR3 DNA: TGTGCCAGCAGTCCCCCGGATAGCAATCAGCCCCAGCATTTT; CDR3 protein: CASSPPDSNQPQHF
D gene: TRBD2; J gene: TRBJ2-1; V gene: TRBV19; clone size: NA; CDR3 DNA: TGTGCCAGTGGCTGGGGACTAGCGGGGGCCATCAATGAGCAGTTCTTC; CDR3 protein: CASGWGLAGAINEQFF
D gene: NA; J gene: TRBJ1-3; V gene: TRBV12-2; clone size: NA; CDR3 DNA: TGTGCAAGTAGGGGGTGTGAGACTGGAAACACCATATATTTT; CDR3 protein: CASRGCETGNTIYF
D gene: NA; J gene: TRBJ1-2; V gene: TRBV7-2; clone size: once; CDR3 DNA: TGTGCCAGCAGCCCCAGGGAGGGCCCAAATCCCTACACCTTC; CDR3 protein: CASSPREGPNPYTF
D gene: NA; J gene: TRBJ1-6; V gene: TRBV2; clone size: NA; CDR3 DNA: TGTGCCAGCAGTGACCCACCCGGGGGAACCTCCTATAATTCACCCCTCCACTTT; CDR3 protein: CASSDPPGGTSYNSPLHF
D gene: NA; J gene: TRBJ1-5; V gene: TRBV7-9; clone size: NA; CDR3 DNA: TGTGCCAGCAGCCGAACTACCGGGTGGGGGCCGGCTAACAATCAGCCCCAGCATTTT; CDR3 protein: CASSRTTGWGPANNQPQHF
D gene: NA; J gene: TRBJ1-5; V gene: TRBV4-1; clone size: NA; CDR3 DNA: TGCGCCAGCAGCCAAGAAGGACTCAAAAATCAGCCCCAGCATTTT; CDR3 protein: CASSQEGLKNQPQHF
D gene: TRBD1; J gene: TRBJ2-1; V gene: TRBV7-9; clone size: NA; CDR3 DNA: TGTGCCAGCACATTGGACAGGGTGGGGCCGAATGAGCAGTTCTTC; CDR3 protein: CASTLDRVGPNEQFF
D gene: NA; J gene: TRBJ1-2; V gene: TRBV18; clone size: NA; CDR3 DNA: TGTGCCAGCTCACAATTGGAAAGGAGGGGCTACACCTTC; CDR3 protein: CASSQLERRGYTF
D gene: TRBD1; J gene: TRBJ2-2; V gene: TRBV11-2; clone size: NA; CDR3 DNA: TGTGCCAGCAGCTTACCTCGACAGGGCGGGGAGCTGTTTTTT; CDR3 protein: CASSLPRQGGELFF
D gene: NA; J gene: TRBJ1-4; V gene: TRBV19; clone size: NA; CDR3 DNA: TGTGCCAGTAGTCCCCGGTTTGCAACTAATGAAAAACTGTTTTTT; CDR3 protein: CASSPRFATNEKLFF
D gene: NA; J gene: TRBJ1-5; V gene: TRBV19; clone size: NA; CDR3 DNA: TGTGCCAGTAGTACCGGGGGAATGTCTAGCAATCAGCCCCAGCATTTT; CDR3 protein: CASSTGGMSSNQPQHF
D gene: TRBD1; J gene: TRBJ1-2; V gene: TRBV28; clone size: few; CDR3 DNA: TGTGCCAGCAGTTCGTTGACAGGGGCACACTATGGCTACACCTTC; CDR3 protein: CASSSLTGAHYGYTF
D gene: NA; J gene: TRBJ2-5; V gene: TRBV5-1; clone size: NA; CDR3 DNA: TGCGCCAGCAGCTTGGTACAGGGACTCCAAGAGACCCAGTACTTC; CDR3 protein: CASSLVQGLQETQYF
D gene: NA; J gene: TRBJ1-6; V gene: TRBV7-2; clone size: once; CDR3 DNA: TGTGCCAGCAGCTTTTACAGCAATTCACCCCTCCACTTT; CDR3 protein: CASSFYSNSPLHF
D gene: TRBD2; J gene: TRBJ2-3; V gene: TRBV19; clone size: NA; CDR3 DNA: TGTGCCAGTAGTATTGGGCGGGGGGGCGCAGATACGCAGTATTTT; CDR3 protein: CASSIGRGGADTQYF
D gene: NA; J gene: TRBJ2-3; V gene: TRBV29-1; clone size: NA; CDR3 DNA: TGCAGCGTTGAAGAGGGGGATAGCACAGATACGCAGTATTTT; CDR3 protein: CSVEEGDSTDTQYF
D gene: NA; J gene: TRBJ1-1; V gene: TRBV2; clone size: NA; CDR3 DNA: TGTGCCAGCAGTGAAGGCGGTCGGCAGTCGAACACTGAAGCTTTCTTT; CDR3 protein: CASSEGGRQSNTEAFF
D gene: TRBD2; J gene: TRBJ2-5; V gene: TRBV5-4; clone size: NA; CDR3 DNA: TGTGCCAGCAGCCGAGGGACTAGCGGTCAAGAGACCCAGTACTTC; CDR3 protein: CASSRGTSGQETQYF
D gene: NA; J gene: TRBJ2-3; V gene: TRBV6-2/TRBV6-3; clone size: NA; CDR3 DNA: TGTGCCAGCAGTTACCTCCGGAATACGCAGTATTTT; CDR3 protein: CASSYLRNTQYF
D gene: NA; J gene: TRBJ1-1; V gene: TRBV7-9; clone size: NA; CDR3 DNA: TGTGCCAGCAGCCCCCACCTCCCGAACACTGAAGCTTTCTTT; CDR3 protein: CASSPHLPNTEAFF
D gene: TRBD1; J gene: TRBJ1-5; V gene: TRBV19; clone size: NA; CDR3 DNA: TGTGCCAGTAGAGCTCCCGGGACAGTAAATCAGCCCCAGCATTTT; CDR3 protein: CASRAPGTVNQPQHF
D gene: NA; J gene: TRBJ2-1; V gene: TRBV7-9; clone size: NA; CDR3 DNA: TGTGCCAGCAGCCAGGGACGGATTGAATTGGAAGTCAACCAGCAGTTCTTC; CDR3 protein: CASSQGRIELEVNQQFF
D gene: NA; J gene: TRBJ1-1; V gene: TRBV6-5; clone size: NA; CDR3 DNA: TGTGCCAGCAGTCCCGGAGGTCGTAGGGACACTGAAGCTTTCTTT; CDR3 protein: CASSPGGRRDTEAFF
D gene: NA; J gene: TRBJ1-5; V gene: TRBV7-6; clone size: NA; CDR3 DNA: TGTGCCAGCAGCTTAGCATCTGGGAGAGGTCAGCCCCAGCATTTT; CDR3 protein: CASSLASGRGQPQHF
D gene: NA; J gene: TRBJ1-1; V gene: TRBV5-6; clone size: NA; CDR3 DNA: TGTGCCAGCAGCTATCTCCTGAACACTGAAGCTTTCTTT; CDR3 protein: CASSYLLNTEAFF
D gene: NA; J gene: TRBJ1-5; V gene: TRBV19; clone size: NA; CDR3 DNA: TGTGCCTCGGCCCACGGGGATCAGCCCCAGCATTTT; CDR3 protein: CASAHGDQPQHF
D gene: TRBD1; J gene: TRBJ2-7; V gene: TRBV19; clone size: once; CDR3 DNA: TGTGCCAGTAGTAATCAGGGACAGGCCTTCTACGAGCAGTACTTC; CDR3 protein: CASSNQGQAFYEQYF
D gene: NA; J gene: TRBJ1-6; V gene: TRBV7-2; clone size: NA; CDR3 DNA: TGTGCCAGCAGCTTAAATTCACCCCTCCACTTT; CDR3 protein: CASSLNSPLHF
D gene: TRBD1; J gene: TRBJ2-1; V gene: TRBV19; clone size: NA; CDR3 DNA: TGTGCCAGTAGGCGGACAGGGGTGCATGAGCAGTTCTTC; CDR3 protein: CASRRTGVHEQFF
D gene: NA; J gene: TRBJ2-1; V gene: TRBV7-9; clone size: NA; CDR3 DNA: TGTGCCAGCAGCTTAGCGTCCACAGGCTTCCTTAGGGAGCAGTTCTTC; CDR3 protein: CASSLASTGFLREQFF
D gene: NA; J gene: TRBJ1-3; V gene: TRBV30; clone size: NA; CDR3 DNA: TGTGCCCGGGCGAGAGGAAACACCATATATTTT; CDR3 protein: CARARGNTIYF
D gene: NA; J gene: TRBJ1-2; V gene: TRBV4-1; clone size: NA; CDR3 DNA: TGCGCCAGCAGCCAAGTCCCTAAGGGTACTACCGTTAACTATGGCTACACCTTC; CDR3 protein: CASSQVPKGTTVNYGYTF